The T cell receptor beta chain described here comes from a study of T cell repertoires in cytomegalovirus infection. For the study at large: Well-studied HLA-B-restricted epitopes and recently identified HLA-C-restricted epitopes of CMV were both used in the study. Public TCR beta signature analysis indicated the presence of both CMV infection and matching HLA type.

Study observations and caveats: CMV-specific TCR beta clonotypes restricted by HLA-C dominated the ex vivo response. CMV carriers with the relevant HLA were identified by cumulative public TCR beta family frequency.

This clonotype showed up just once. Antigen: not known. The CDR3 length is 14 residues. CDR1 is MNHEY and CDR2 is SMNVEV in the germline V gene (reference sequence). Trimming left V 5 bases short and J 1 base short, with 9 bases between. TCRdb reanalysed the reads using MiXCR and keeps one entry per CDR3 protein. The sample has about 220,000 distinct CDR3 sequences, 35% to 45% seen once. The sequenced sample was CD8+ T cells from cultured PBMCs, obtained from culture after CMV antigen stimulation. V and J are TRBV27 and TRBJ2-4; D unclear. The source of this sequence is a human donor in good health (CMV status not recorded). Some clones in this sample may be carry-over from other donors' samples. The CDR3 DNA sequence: TGTGCCAGCAGTCCCTTGCTGGCCAAAAACATTCAGTACTTC. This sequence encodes CASSPLLAKNIQYF.